This T cell receptor beta chain was observed in a study of Ad26.COV2.S vaccination and SARS-CoV-2 variants. General observations from the study: Analyses of TCR breadth and depth may have underestimated total T cell responses. Substantial response breadth was reportedly seen for spike-specific CD8+ and CD4+ T cells after vaccination.

Sequencing was performed with immunoSEQ multiplex PCR; in TCRdb, only in-frame clones are kept and a portion is missing. The data show approximately 340,000 clones, with about 91% seen just once and 3% to 5% held by the top ten. The CDR3 totals 17 residues. The trim removed 0 bases at V and 3 bases at J, leaving 7 bases unmatched. Germline CDR1 MNHEY, CDR2 SVGEGT. This clone appeared a single time. Its target is unknown. The rearrangement uses TRBV6-2 or TRBV6-3 and TRBJ2-2; 7 bases agree with TRBD2. The specimen comprised peripheral blood, sampled after recovery from COVID-19. The receptor was isolated from a human donor who had recovered from COVID-19. CDR3 residues: CASSYSTSSPDTGELFF. DNA of the CDR3: TGTGCCAGCAGTTACTCGACTAGCTCTCCGGACACCGGGGAGCTGTTTTTT.